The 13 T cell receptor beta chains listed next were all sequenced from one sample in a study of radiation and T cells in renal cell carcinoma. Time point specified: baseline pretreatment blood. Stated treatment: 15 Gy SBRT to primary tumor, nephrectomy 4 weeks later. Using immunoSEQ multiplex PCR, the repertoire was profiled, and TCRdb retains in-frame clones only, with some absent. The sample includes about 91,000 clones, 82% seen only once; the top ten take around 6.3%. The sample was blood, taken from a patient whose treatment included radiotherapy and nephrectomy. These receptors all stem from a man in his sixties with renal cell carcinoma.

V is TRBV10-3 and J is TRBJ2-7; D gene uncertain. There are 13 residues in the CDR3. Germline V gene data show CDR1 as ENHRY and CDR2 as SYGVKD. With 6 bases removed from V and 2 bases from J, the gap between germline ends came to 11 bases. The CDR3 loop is CAIRPDLAYEQYF. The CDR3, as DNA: TGTGCCATCAGGCCGGATCTGGCCTACGAGCAGTACTTC.

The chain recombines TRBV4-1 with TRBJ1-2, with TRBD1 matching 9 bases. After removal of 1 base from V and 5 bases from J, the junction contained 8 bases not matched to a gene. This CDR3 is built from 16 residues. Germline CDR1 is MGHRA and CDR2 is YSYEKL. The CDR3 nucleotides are TGCGCCAGCAGCCAAGTGTTTGGGACAGGGTGGTATGGCTACACCTTC. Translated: CASSQVFGTGWYGYTF.

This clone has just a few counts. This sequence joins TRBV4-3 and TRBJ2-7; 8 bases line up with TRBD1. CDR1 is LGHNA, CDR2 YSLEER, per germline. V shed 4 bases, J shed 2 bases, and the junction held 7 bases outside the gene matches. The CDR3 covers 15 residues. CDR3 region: CASSRAAGQAYEQYF. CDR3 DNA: TGCGCCAGCAGCCGCGCTGCGGGACAGGCCTACGAGCAGTACTTC.

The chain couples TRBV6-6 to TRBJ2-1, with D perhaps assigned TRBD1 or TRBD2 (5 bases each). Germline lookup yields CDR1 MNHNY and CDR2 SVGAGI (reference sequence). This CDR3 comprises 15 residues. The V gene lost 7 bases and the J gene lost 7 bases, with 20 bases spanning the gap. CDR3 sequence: CASKGRQLSVNEQFF. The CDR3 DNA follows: TGTGCCAGCAAGGGGAGACAGTTATCCGTAAATGAGCAGTTCTTC.

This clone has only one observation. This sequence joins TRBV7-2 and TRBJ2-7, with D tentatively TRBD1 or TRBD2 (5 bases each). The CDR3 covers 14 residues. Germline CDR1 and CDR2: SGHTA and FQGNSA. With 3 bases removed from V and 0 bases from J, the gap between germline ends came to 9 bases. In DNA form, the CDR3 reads TGTGCCAGCAGCTTCGAGGGGAGCTCCTACGAGCAGTACTTC. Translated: CASSFEGSSYEQYF.

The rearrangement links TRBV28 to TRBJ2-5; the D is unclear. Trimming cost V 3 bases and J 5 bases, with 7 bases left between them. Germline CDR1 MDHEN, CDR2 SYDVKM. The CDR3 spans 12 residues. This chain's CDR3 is CASSFLFETQYF. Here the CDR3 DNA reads TGTGCCAGCAGTTTCCTATTTGAGACCCAGTACTTC. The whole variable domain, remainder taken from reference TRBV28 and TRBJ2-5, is DVKVTQSSRYLVKRTGEKVFLECVQDMDHENMFWYRQDPGLGLRLIYFSYDVKMKEKGDIPEGYSVSREKKERFSLILESASTNQTSMYLCASSFLFETQYFGPGTRLLVL.

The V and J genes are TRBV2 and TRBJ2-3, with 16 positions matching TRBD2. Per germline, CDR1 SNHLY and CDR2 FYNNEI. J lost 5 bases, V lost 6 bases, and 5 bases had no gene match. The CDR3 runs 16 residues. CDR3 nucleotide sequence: TGTGCCAGCAGGCCGGGACTAGCGGGGGGGAAAGATACGCAGTATTTT. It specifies CASRPGLAGGKDTQYF.

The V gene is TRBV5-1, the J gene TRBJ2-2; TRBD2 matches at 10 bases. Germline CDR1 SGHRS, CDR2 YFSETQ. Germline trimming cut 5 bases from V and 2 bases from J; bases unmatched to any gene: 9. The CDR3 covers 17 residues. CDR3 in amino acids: CASSLTGTSENTGELFF. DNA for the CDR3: TGCGCCAGCAGTTTGACTGGGACTAGCGAAAACACCGGGGAGCTGTTTTTT.

The DNA of the CDR3 is TGTGCCAGCAGTGAACAATCCTGGGGCTACACCTTC. This translates into CASSEQSWGYTF. V gene TRBV25-1 combines with J gene TRBJ1-2; D gene ambiguous. The CDR3 length is 12 residues. V lost 2 bases and J lost 8, with 9 bases in between. Germline lookup yields CDR1 MGHDK and CDR2 SYGVNS.

CDR3 DNA sequence: TGTGCCAGCAGACCAGACAGGGGTGAGGTTGGCTACACCTTC. Translated: CASRPDRGEVGYTF. This chain connects TRBV2 to TRBJ1-2, with 8 bases lining up with TRBD1. The CDR3 sequence is 14 residues long. V lost 6 bases and J lost 7; bases outside the gene matches: 10. The germline CDR1 and CDR2 sequences are SNHLY and FYNNEI.

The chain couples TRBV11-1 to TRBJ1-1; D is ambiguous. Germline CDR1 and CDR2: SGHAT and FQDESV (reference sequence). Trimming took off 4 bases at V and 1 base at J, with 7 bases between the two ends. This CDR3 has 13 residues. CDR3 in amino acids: CASSYPPNTEAFF. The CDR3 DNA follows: TGTGCCAGCAGCTACCCCCCGAACACTGAAGCTTTCTTT.

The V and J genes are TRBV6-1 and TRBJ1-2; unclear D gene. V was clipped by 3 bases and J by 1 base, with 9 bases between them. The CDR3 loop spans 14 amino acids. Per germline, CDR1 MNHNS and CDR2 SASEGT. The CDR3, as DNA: TGTGCCAGCAGTGATATGAGGCGTAACTATGGCTACACCTTC. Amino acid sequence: CASSDMRRNYGYTF.

The CDR3 sequence: CASSLGLAGAYEQYF. Here the CDR3 DNA reads TGTGCCAGCAGCTTGGGTCTAGCGGGGGCCTACGAGCAGTACTTC. The V and J genes are TRBV13 and TRBJ2-7; 10 bases agree with TRBD2. CDR1 and CDR2 from the germline V gene are PRHDT and FYEKMQ (reference sequence). The CDR3 sequence is 15 residues long. V lost 3 bases to trimming and J lost 2 bases; unmatched junction nucleotides: 4.